Listed here are 3 T cell receptor beta chains from one sample, sequenced in a study of immune cell composition in non-small cell lung cancer. Generated by immunoSEQ multiplex PCR, the TCRdb table keeps only in-frame clones and is missing some. The table has approximately 3,000 clones, 65% to 85% seen once; the top ten hold 11%. The sample was also reused in another study, on CD4 T cells in lung cancer.

Sequencing was done on a sample of lung tumor tissue. The source of these receptors is a human donor with non-small cell lung cancer.

The chain carries TRBV5-1 and TRBJ2-5; the D gene is possibly TRBD1 (6 bases). In germline, CDR1 is SGHRS, CDR2 YFSETQ. The germline V and J ends were trimmed by 3 bases and 2 bases, with 11 bases remaining between them. The CDR3 loop spans 14 amino acids. DNA of the CDR3: TGCGCCAGCAGCTGGGCGGACAGTCAAGAGACCCAGTACTTC. Translating gives CASSWADSQETQYF.

The rearrangement uses TRBV28 and TRBJ1-2, with D unresolved. Germline CDR1 MDHEN, CDR2 SYDVKM. Trimming cost V 7 bases and J 6 bases, with 18 bases left between them. The CDR3 runs 14 residues. The CDR3 DNA is TGTGCCAGCACCCCGAGGCCCCTGTCGGATGGCTACACCTTC. Translation gives CASTPRPLSDGYTF.

J is TRBJ1-2 and V is TRBV6-5; weak D call: TRBD1 (6 bases). This CDR3 is 13 amino acids long. Germline V lookup: CDR1 MNHEY, CDR2 SVGAGI. Trimming removed 4 bases at V and 8 bases at J, with 14 bases between. The chain's CDR3 is CASSSGQWAGYTF. CDR3 nucleotides: TGTGCCAGCAGTTCGGGACAATGGGCCGGCTACACCTTC.